This T cell receptor (beta chain) is from a study of cytomegalovirus exposure and HLA in healthy donors. Across the whole study: Among around 200 million T cells, an earlier analysis found 120 million or so unique TCR beta sequences.

The PCR employed 60 Vbeta primers together with 13 Jbeta primers. Produced via immunoSEQ multiplex PCR; TCRdb's table is partial and in-frame only. The sample lists about 130,000 clones; about 85% were seen once. Remarks on this clone: No antigen is known for it.

The germline V gene has CDR1 SGHNT and CDR2 YYREEE (reference sequence). CDR3 size: 13 residues. The germline V and J ends were trimmed by 0 bases and 5 bases, with 5 bases remaining between them. Study results and limitations: Analysis performed later showed TCR beta chains linked to HLA being more clonally expanded than equally common others. A few V segments could not be told apart, such as TRBV6-2 and TRBV6-3, and were left out.

Sequencing was carried out using PBMCs. The origin of this receptor is a boy aged 5-17 years in good health and CMV-seronegative. The chain is built from TRBV5-4 and TRBJ2-2; tentatively, D is TRBD1 (5 bases). The CDR3 protein is CASSLAGTGELFF. CDR3 in DNA: TGTGCCAGCAGCTTGGCAGGGACCGGGGAGCTGTTTTTT.